These 15 T cell receptor beta chains were all obtained from the same sample, sequenced in a study of T cell repertoires in cytomegalovirus infection. TCRdb used MiXCR to reprocess the reads, holding one entry per CDR3 protein. The data show 450,000 to 550,000 distinct CDR3 sequences, approximately 16% seen once. Sequenced material: CD8+ T cells from PBMCs. Receptors were obtained from a human donor in good health (CMV status not recorded). Some clones in this sample may be carry-over from other donors' samples.

This clonotype has at least ten counts. V gene TRBV4-1 combines with J gene TRBJ2-1, with D hard to call. In germline, CDR1 is MGHRA, CDR2 YSYEKL. V lost 2 bases and J 4 bases, leaving 3 bases between the germline ends. The CDR3 runs to 12 residues. The DNA of the CDR3 is TGCGCCAGCAGCCAAAAGTACAATGAGCAGTTCTTC. Translating it yields CASSQKYNEQFF.

J is TRBJ2-3 and V is TRBV20-1, with D unresolved. Germline CDR1 and CDR2: DFQATT and SNEGSKA (reference sequence). V shed 0 bases and J shed 5 bases, with 12 bases lying between them. The CDR3 has 14 residues. Written as DNA, the CDR3 is TGCAGTGCTAGAGATGTAAAGGGTTTAGATACGCAGTATTTT. Protein product: CSARDVKGLDTQYF.

The V call is TRBV9, the J call TRBJ1-3; a weak D match, TRBD1 (6 bases). Looked up from germline, CDR1 is SGDLS and CDR2 is YYNGEE. The CDR3 consists of 16 residues. Deletions cut 3 bases from V and 0 bases from J, with 13 bases between. CDR3 coding DNA: TGTGCCAGCAGCGCCCGGGGACAACACTCTGGAAACACCATATATTTT. It yields the protein CASSARGQHSGNTIYF. Together with reference TRBV9 and TRBJ1-3, the CDR3 gives the full variable domain: DSGVTQTPKHLITATGQRVTLRCSPRSGDLSVYWYQQSLDQGLQFLIQYYNGEERAKGNILERFSAQQFPDLHSELNLSSLELGDSALYFCASSARGQHSGNTIYFGEGSWLTVV.

This clonotype showed up many times. This chain uses TRBV7-6 with TRBJ1-5; weak D call: TRBD1 (5 bases). This CDR3 has 15 amino acids. Germline CDR1 is SGHVS and CDR2 is FNYEAQ. V lost 5 bases, J lost 2 bases, and 13 bases lay in between. The CDR3 protein is CASSLLGGGNQPQHF. Here the CDR3 DNA reads TGTGCCAGCAGCCTACTAGGAGGGGGCAATCAGCCCCAGCATTTT.

The sample holds a few counts of this clonotype. This chain links TRBV19 with TRBJ2-4, with TRBD1 as a possible D gene (5 bases). Germline loops: CDR1 LNHDA, CDR2 SQIVND (reference sequence). The CDR3 has 13 amino acids. The germline V and J ends were trimmed by 7 bases and 4 bases, with 11 bases remaining between them. CDR3 in DNA: TGTGCCAGTACCCCGACAGAAAAAAACATTCAGTACTTC. It translates to CASTPTEKNIQYF.

This clonotype was counted at least ten times. The chain combines TRBV6-1 with TRBJ1-1, with D possibly matching TRBD1 (6 bases). Germline V gene lookup returns CDR1 MNHNS and CDR2 SASEGT. The CDR3 contains 15 residues. Trimming took off 5 bases at V and 4 bases at J, with 17 bases between the two ends. The CDR3, as DNA: TGTGCCAGCAGTCCCAGAGGGGGGAGGTCCACTGAAGCTTTCTTT. Residues: CASSPRGGRSTEAFF.

This clonotype was recorded many times. A read error may account for a junction end that differs from germline. V gene TRBV11-2 combines with J gene TRBJ1-2; D gene uncertain. The CDR3 spans 13 residues. Germline CDR1 is SGHAT and CDR2 is FQNNGV. CDR3 coding DNA: TGTGCCAGCAGCTTAGTTGCCACCTTTCCCGGGAGTTTC. Its protein is CASSLVATFPGSF.

This clonotype was counted once. The junction departs from germline at one end; a sequencing error may be responsible. The chain has TRBV2 and TRBJ2-1; 8 bases map to TRBD2. The CDR3 is made up of 11 amino acids. The V gene's germline CDR1 is SNHLY and CDR2 FYNNEI. The CDR3 DNA is TGTGCCAGCAGTGTAGCGGGGAGATACAACTTC. Amino acids: CASSVAGRYNF.

This clonotype was counted a few times. The genes are TRBV7-6 and TRBJ2-1, with D tentatively TRBD2 (7 bases). CDR3 length equals 17 residues. With 2 bases removed from V and 2 bases from J, the gap between germline ends came to 16 bases. The germline V gene encodes CDR1 SGHVS and CDR2 FNYEAQ. The CDR3 loop reads CASSLRTGGRTYNEQFF. Written as DNA, the CDR3 is TGTGCCAGCAGCTTAAGGACGGGGGGCAGAACCTACAATGAGCAGTTCTTC.

This clonotype was recorded many times. The CDR3 reads CASSLAGATEAFF. Written as DNA, the CDR3 is TGTGCCAGCAGCTTGGCCGGGGCCACTGAAGCTTTCTTT. The rearrangement joins TRBV7-9 to TRBJ1-1, with D possibly being TRBD1 (5 bases). Between the trimmed V and J ends, which lost 3 bases and 4 bases, there was a span of 9 bases. CDR1 is SEHNR and CDR2 is FQNEAQ in the germline V gene (reference sequence). The CDR3 is made up of 13 amino acids.

This clonotype was seen repeatedly, ten times or more. The chain uses TRBV27 and TRBJ2-1, with D perhaps TRBD2 (6 bases). The CDR3 runs to 16 residues. CDR1 is MNHEY and CDR2 is SMNVEV in the germline V gene (reference sequence). Trimming shortened V by 7 bases and J by 0 bases, and 16 bases separated the two germline ends. The DNA for the CDR3 is TGTGCCAGCACCCCCCGGGAGCCCAGCTCCTACAATGAGCAGTTCTTC. Encoded protein: CASTPREPSSYNEQFF.

This clonotype was observed a few times. V and J are TRBV30 and TRBJ1-6; 8 nucleotides match TRBD1. Germline loops: CDR1 GTSNPN, CDR2 SVGIG (reference sequence). This CDR3 has 15 residues. Losses at the gene ends were 3 bases for V and 6 bases for J; bases not matched to a gene: 7. The CDR3 protein is CAWRGPDRVNSPLHF. The DNA for the CDR3 is TGTGCCTGGAGAGGTCCGGACAGGGTTAATTCACCCCTCCACTTT.

This chain links TRBV6-1 with TRBJ1-4; D might be TRBD1 (5 bases). The CDR3 totals 14 residues. V lost 6 bases, J lost 12 bases, and 20 bases lay in between. CDR1 is MNHNS and CDR2 is SASEGT in the germline V gene. For the CDR3, the DNA is TGTGCCAGCAGCCCGGGAGGGGTTAGAATAGAACTGTTTTTT. It is translated as CASSPGGVRIELFF.

This clonotype came up a few times. V gene TRBV6-5 combines with J gene TRBJ1-5, with TRBD1 identical over 7 bases. This CDR3 is built from 15 residues. J was trimmed by 4 bases and V by 4 bases; bases with no gene match: 7. Germline loops: CDR1 MNHEY, CDR2 SVGAGI. DNA for the CDR3: TGTGCCAGCAGTTGTACAGGGGTTTGGAATCAGCCCCAGCATTTT. It specifies CASSCTGVWNQPQHF.

The chain employs TRBV5-4 and TRBJ1-1, with D maybe TRBD1 (6 bases). Germline CDR1 and CDR2: SGHNT and YYREEE (reference sequence). Trimming pared 0 bases from V and 0 bases from J, leaving 12 bases between. This CDR3 has 16 residues. CDR3 sequence: CASSLGLQGMNTEAFF. CDR3 DNA: TGTGCCAGCAGCTTGGGATTACAGGGTATGAACACTGAAGCTTTCTTT.